This T cell receptor beta chain is drawn from a study of blood T cells in healthy people across ages. A sample-barcoded 5' primer and a J-beta primer mix were used in a second PCR of about 7 to 11 cycles. In TCRdb, the 5' RACE reads were re-called with MiXCR into one record per CDR3 protein. The sample holds about 1.8 million distinct CDR3 sequences, just under 50% seen once. Germline CDR1 is DFQATT and CDR2 is SNEGSKA (reference sequence). This CDR3 spans 13 amino acids. V was shortened by 1 base and J by 5 bases, with 6 bases between the two germline ends. The chain recombines TRBV20-1 with TRBJ2-6, with D tentatively TRBD1 (6 bases). The sequence derives from a woman aged 40 to 49 in good health. The sequencing input was blood. Here the CDR3 reads CSARGDRANVLTF. For the CDR3, the DNA is TGCAGTGCTAGAGGGGACAGGGCCAACGTCCTGACTTTC.